Sequencing of this TCR beta chain was carried out in a study of shared T cell receptors in the human thymus (dated by TCRdb to the early 2020s). As for the study more broadly: The study investigated the way shared, self-reactive T-cell receptor alpha chains are produced in the human thymus.

Library prep was done by the immunoSEQ multiplex PCR assay. The immuneACCESS repertoire file appears here via TCRdb, limited to in-frame rearrangements. These files lack a portion of the clones; in checked studies, under half of the deficit traces to unresolved V genes, and the cause of the others is not known. The sample table contains roughly 560,000 clones; only one count was recorded for approximately 80% of them. The ten most abundant clones make up less than 0.015% of the sample. This clone was seen just once. Its recognized antigen is unknown. Base qualities are not provided; no much larger clone lies one nucleotide away. This sample was also put to use in a study of human thymus T cells. The second study, in turn, reports: Donors were immunologically healthy infants undergoing open corrective cardiac surgery for congenital heart defects in Finland. Thymus tissue was collected as surgical resects that were removed during corrective cardiac surgery. Usage of V and J gene segments appeared to be biased in both the thymic and the peripheral blood repertoires. Highly overlapping thymic TCR repertoires among unrelated individuals were reported in the related research. The study described the TCR alpha and beta repertoires in about eight infant thymus samples and a handful of matching peripheral blood samples. The cohort included over five male and two female infants, with donor ages spanning 7 to 244 days. Thymocytes were released mechanically from tissue and stored at -70 °C as pellets of roughly 9.5-32 million cells. A QIAsymphony instrument was used to extract genomic DNA from the frozen cell pellets. The immunoSEQ multiplex PCR assay was used to amplify the TCRB and TCRAD loci from a standardized quantity of quality-controlled genomic DNA. The amplicons covered the V(D)J region and were long enough to include the CDR3 and to identify the V and J genes. The amplicons were sequenced on an Illumina platform via the commercial immunoSEQ service. Corrections for primer bias and sequencing errors followed previously described methods, while TCRAD and TCRB definitions were based on the IMGT database. immunoSEQ Analyzer 3.0 and VDJTools were used for repertoire analysis, which covered basic statistics, V/J segment usage, diversity estimates, rarefaction and pairwise overlap. To estimate diversity, the Chao1, ChaoE, Efron-Thisted, Shannon and inverse Simpson indices were applied, and diversity was also estimated on datasets down-sampled to the smallest sample. Repertoire overlap was assessed by strict matching of CDR3 nucleotide sequence, V gene and J gene, and clustering was done by Jaccard-based multidimensional scaling. On average, thymus samples gave roughly 740,000 unique TCRB clonotypes, whereas blood samples gave some 84,000.

The sequenced material came from thymocytes. This sequence was found in a boy less than two years old with a congenital heart defect. Donor details come from another sample of the same person, matched by shared clones.

CDR3 loop: CASSPGHPSYEQYF. The DNA reads as follows: TGCGCCAGCAGTCCGGGACATCCCTCCTACGAGCAGTACTTC. The V gene is TRBV4-1 and the J gene is TRBJ2-7; possibly the D gene is TRBD1, per 6 matching bases. CDR1 MGHRA and CDR2 YSYEKL were looked up in the germline V gene. The CDR3 spans 14 residues, from the cysteine through the phenylalanine. The read is trimmed to its CDR3 DNA, 42 bases read in frame from base 1. Relative to germline, V is 6 bases shorter and J is 0 bases shorter, with 12 bases between their ends.